This T cell receptor (beta chain) is from a study of T cells in Graves' hyperthyroidism and ophthalmopathy. Many counts were recorded for this clonotype. The source material, RNA transcripts, was used to amplify TCR beta CDR3 regions. The HTBI set primed first-round TCR CDR3 RT-PCR. Each CDR3 protein is one row after TCRdb ran MiXCR on the multiplex PCR reads. This table holds hundreds of thousands of distinct CDR3 sequences, around 15% found once. CDR3 length: 16 residues. Trimming took 8 bases from V and 5 from J; bases not matched to a gene: 15. CDR1 and CDR2 (germline): ENHRY, SYGVKD. This chain uses TRBV10-3 with TRBJ2-1, with 7 bases aligning to TRBD2. Sample: blood. The TCR comes from a woman under 40 with Graves' hyperthyroidism. The CDR3, as DNA: TGTGCCATCCGAGATGTCAGGAGGACTAGTAACAATGAGCAGTTCTTC. It codes for CAIRDVRRTSNNEQFF.